The source of this TCR beta chain is a study of T cell repertoires in cytomegalovirus infection. The overall study: HLA-B-restricted CMV epitopes that are well studied, plus recently identified HLA-C-restricted ones, were used by the study.

Using its own MiXCR run on the reads, TCRdb lists one record per CDR3 protein. The sample shows fewer than 650,000 distinct CDR3 sequences, about 40% of them seen only once. As concerns this clonotype: Its antigen remains unidentified.

Study-wide findings and caveats: In two of eight donors, the top clonotype was HLA-C-restricted CMV-specific.

The V and J ends lost 3 bases and 2 bases, in that order; junction bases with no gene match: 4. Germline V gives CDR1 MNHEY, CDR2 SMNVEV (reference sequence). CDR3 size: 15 residues. Sequenced here: cultured PBMCs, sampled from culture after CMV antigen stimulation. The origin of this receptor is a human donor in good health (CMV status not recorded). Some clones in this sample may be carry-over from other donors' samples. The chain has TRBV27 and TRBJ2-1; TRBD1 aligns across 7 bases. The CDR3 DNA reads as TGTGCCAGCAGTTTTAGGGACAGAACCTACAATGAGCAGTTCTTC. Translated: CASSFRDRTYNEQFF.